The T cell receptor (beta chain) under discussion was sequenced for a study of blood T cell repertoires in COVID-19. As for the study in general: Acute and convalescent COVID-19 samples came from the United States, Italy and Spain. The cDNA or gDNA used as material had been derived from T cells, B-cell-depleted T cells, or PBMCs.

Under the authors' procedure: Reference gene primer amplification yielded estimated nucleated cell counts. The data were produced by immunoSEQ multiplex PCR, yet TCRdb's version contains in-frame clones alone and is incomplete. The DNA was the basis for D and trimming; V, J and clone size are from that table. The data contain nearly 95,000 clones, around 86% of them singletons. A few counts support this clone. This receptor was identified in a woman of 80 years or more with acute or convalescent COVID-19. Sequenced input: peripheral blood.

The CDR3 sequence: CSVETGDEQYF. The DNA of the CDR3 is TGCAGCGTTGAAACAGGGGACGAGCAGTACTTC. This chain connects TRBV29-1 to TRBJ2-7; 7 nucleotides agree with TRBD1. The junction had 0 bases not matched to a gene; V was cut back by 2 bases and J by 5 bases. There are 11 residues in the CDR3. Germline V gene sequence: CDR1 SQVTM, CDR2 ANQGSEA.